This TCR beta chain was identified during a study of Ad26.COV2.S vaccination and SARS-CoV-2 variants. The repertoire was sequenced with immunoSEQ multiplex PCR; TCRdb's copy has only in-frame clones and lacks some. The sample has 380,000 or so clones, 80% to 90% seen once. Trimming at V came to 4 bases and at J to 4 bases, leaving 4 bases not matched to a gene. The CDR3 consists of 16 residues. Germline-derived CDR1 and CDR2 are SGDLS and YYNGEE. Sample treatment: 15 to 20 received Ad26.COV2.S at low or high dose, single or two shots; about 5 received placebo; per-sample allocation not given. Collection of samples fell on day 63 after the first vaccine or placebo injection.

This specimen consisted of peripheral blood, obtained in a trial of Ad26.COV2.S vaccine versus placebo. This TCR was recovered from a person aged 18-65 years who received the Ad26.COV2.S COVID-19 vaccine or a placebo. The genes are TRBV9 and TRBJ2-1; 14 bases agree with TRBD2. CDR3 bases: TGTGCCAGCAGCAAGGGACTAGCGGGAGTTTACAATGAGCAGTTCTTC. Translating it yields CASSKGLAGVYNEQFF.